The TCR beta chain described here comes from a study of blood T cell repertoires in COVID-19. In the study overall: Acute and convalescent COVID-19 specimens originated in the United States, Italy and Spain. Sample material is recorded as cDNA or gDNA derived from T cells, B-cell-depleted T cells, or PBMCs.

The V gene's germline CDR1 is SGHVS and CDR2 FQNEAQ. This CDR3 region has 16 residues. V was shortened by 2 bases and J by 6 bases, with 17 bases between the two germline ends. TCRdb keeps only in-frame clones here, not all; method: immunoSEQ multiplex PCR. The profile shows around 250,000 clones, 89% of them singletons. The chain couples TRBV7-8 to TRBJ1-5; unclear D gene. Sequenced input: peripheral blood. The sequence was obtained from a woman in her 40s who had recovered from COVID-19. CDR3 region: CASSLSELSGFQPQHF. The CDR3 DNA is TGTGCCAGCAGCTTATCCGAGCTCTCGGGATTTCAGCCCCAGCATTTT. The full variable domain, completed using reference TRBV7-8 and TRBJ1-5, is GAGVSQSPRYKVAKRGQDVALRCDPISGHVSLFWYQQALGQGPEFLTYFQNEAQLDKSGLPSDRFFAERPEGSVSTLKIQRTQQEDSAVYLCASSLSELSGFQPQHFGDGTRLSIL.